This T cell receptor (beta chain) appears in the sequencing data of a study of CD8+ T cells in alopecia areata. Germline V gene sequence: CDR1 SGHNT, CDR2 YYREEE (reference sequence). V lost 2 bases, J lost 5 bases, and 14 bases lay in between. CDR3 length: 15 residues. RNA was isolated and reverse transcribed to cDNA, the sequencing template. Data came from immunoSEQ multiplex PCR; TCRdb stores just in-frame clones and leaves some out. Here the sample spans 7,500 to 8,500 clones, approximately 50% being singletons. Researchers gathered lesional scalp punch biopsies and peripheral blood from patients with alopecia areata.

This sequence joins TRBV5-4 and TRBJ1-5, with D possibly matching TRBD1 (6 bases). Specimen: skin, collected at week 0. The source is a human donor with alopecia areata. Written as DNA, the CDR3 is TGTGCCAGCAGCTTACAGGGAAGGCTGGATCAGCCCCAGCATTTT. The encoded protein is CASSLQGRLDQPQHF.